This entry lists 24 T cell receptor beta chains sequenced from one sample in a study of blood T cell repertoires in COVID-19 (dated by TCRdb to about 2020). Library creation used the immunoSEQ multiplex PCR assay. TCRdb provides this immuneACCESS table in a form limited to in-frame rearrangements. Some clones are lacking; in checked studies, under half of them reflect an unresolved V gene, and why the rest are absent is not known. For this sample the table gives over 130,000 clones, of which approximately 88% were detected only once. 28% of the sample comes from the top ten. Material: peripheral blood. These receptors were collected from a human donor in a cohort sampled during active COVID-19.

The CDR3 here is CASSVDSANTEAFF. The CDR3 DNA reads TGTGCCAGCAGCGTCGACAGTGCGAACACTGAAGCTTTCTTT. The chain links TRBV9 to TRBJ1-1; D might be TRBD1 (5 bases). The CDR3 covers 14 residues. Trimming removed 2 bases from V and 1 base from J, with 9 bases in between. Germline loops: CDR1 SGDLS, CDR2 YYNGEE.

The V and J genes are TRBV7-2 and TRBJ2-2; 12 nucleotides match TRBD2. The CDR3 totals 17 residues. J lost 5 bases, V lost 4 bases, and 8 bases had no gene match. The germline V gene has CDR1 SGHTA and CDR2 FQGNSA. The CDR3 spells CASSSTGLAGRTGELFF. DNA for the CDR3: TGTGCCAGCAGCTCGACTGGACTAGCGGGGCGAACCGGGGAGCTGTTTTTT.

DNA for the CDR3: TGTGCCAGCTTACCAACGGGGAGGGACACCGGGGAGCTGTTTTTT. Protein: CASLPTGRDTGELFF. The chain carries TRBV7-9 and TRBJ2-2, with TRBD2 matching over 7 bases. CDR3 size: 15 residues. Germline CDR1 is SEHNR and CDR2 is FQNEAQ (reference sequence). Losses at the gene ends were 8 bases for V and 3 bases for J; bases not matched to a gene: 9. The full variable domain, in which reference TRBV7-9 and TRBJ2-2 provide the parts outside the CDR3, is DTGVSQNPRHKITKRGQNVTFRCDPISEHNRLYWYRQTLGQGPEFLTYFQNEAQLEKSRLLSDRFSAERPKGSFSTLEIQRTEQGDSAMYLCASLPTGRDTGELFFGEGSRLTVL.

The chain has TRBV6-5 and TRBJ1-2; perhaps TRBD1 as D (5 bases). Germline values: CDR1 MNHEY, CDR2 SVGAGI. This CDR3 spans 15 amino acids. V dropped 2 bases and J dropped 4 bases, with 14 bases sitting between them. The CDR3 region is CASSYGGAGGYGYTF. CDR3 nucleotides: TGTGCCAGCAGTTACGGAGGGGCGGGGGGCTATGGCTACACCTTC.

CDR3 DNA sequence: TGTGCCAGCAGCTTAGGACCGGGGGGAGGCTACGAGCAGTACTTC. Translated, it gives CASSLGPGGGYEQYF. The genes are TRBV7-8 and TRBJ2-7; 7 positions agree with TRBD2. Unmatched junction bases numbered 6, after V lost 1 base and J lost 3 bases. CDR3 size: 15 residues. Germline V gene lookup returns CDR1 SGHVS and CDR2 FQNEAQ.

The rearrangement joins TRBV9 to TRBJ2-4; TRBD2 matches at 9 bases. Trimming took 4 bases from V and 7 from J; bases not matched to a gene: 9. The CDR3 consists of 15 residues. Germline CDR1 and CDR2: SGDLS and YYNGEE. The CDR3 nucleotides read TGTGCCAGCAGCCCTCCAGGGGCGGGGGGGAACATTCAGTACTTC. Amino acid sequence: CASSPPGAGGNIQYF.

This clone was observed a handful of times. This sequence joins TRBV7-9 and TRBJ1-2; D gene ambiguous. The germline CDR1 and CDR2 sequences are SEHNR and FQNEAQ (reference sequence). The ends were cut back, 0 bases at V and 8 bases at J, with 13 bases in the middle. The length of the CDR3 is 14 residues. CDR3 in DNA: TGTGCCAGCAGCTTAGCGGCAGGTTTGCAGGGCTACACCTTC. Encoded protein: CASSLAAGLQGYTF.

V usage is TRBV7-9 and J usage is TRBJ2-7, with D tentatively TRBD1 (6 bases). Trimming took off 8 bases at V and 3 bases at J, with 17 bases between the two ends. In germline, CDR1 is SEHNR, CDR2 FQNEAQ (reference sequence). The CDR3 has 14 amino acids. CDR3 in DNA: TGTGCCAGCTCGACCGGGACAAAAGACTACGAGCAGTACTTC. This encodes CASSTGTKDYEQYF.

The chain recombines TRBV5-1 with TRBJ1-3, with 7 bases fitting TRBD1. Per the germline V gene, CDR1 is SGHRS and CDR2 is YFSETQ. This CDR3 comprises 14 residues. With V trimmed by 4 bases and J by 0 bases, 1 base remained unmatched. The CDR3 bases are TGCGCCAGCAGCGACAGGGTCTCTGGAAACACCATATATTTT. It specifies CASSDRVSGNTIYF. Full variable domain (rest looked up from reference TRBV5-1 and TRBJ1-3): KAGVTQTPRYLIKTRGQQVTLSCSPISGHRSVSWYQQTPGQGLQFLFEYFSETQRNKGNFPGRFSGRQFSNSRSEMNVSTLELGDSALYLCASSDRVSGNTIYFGEGSWLTVV.

The chain uses TRBV7-9 and TRBJ1-4; TRBD1 is a possible D gene (6 bases). The CDR3 sequence is 13 residues long. V was clipped by 7 bases and J by 6 bases, with 12 bases between them. Germline V lookup: CDR1 SEHNR, CDR2 FQNEAQ (reference sequence). The CDR3 nucleotides read TGTGCCAGCAAACAGGGAATGGATGAAAAACTGTTTTTT. This translates into CASKQGMDEKLFF.

V is TRBV19 and J is TRBJ1-2; 9 bases agree with TRBD1. The V segment lost 3 bases and the J segment 8 bases; nucleotides outside the gene matches: 10. The CDR3 is made up of 15 amino acids. Germline-derived CDR1 and CDR2 are LNHDA and SQIVND (reference sequence). The CDR3 sequence is CASSMTGGSLEGYTF. The CDR3 bases are TGTGCCAGTAGTATGACAGGGGGTTCACTGGAAGGCTACACCTTC.

This chain joins TRBV7-3 and TRBJ1-2; a possible D gene is TRBD1 (5 bases). Trimming shortened V by 4 bases and J by 4 bases, and 13 bases separated the two germline ends. This CDR3 region has 14 residues. Per the germline V gene, CDR1 is SGHTA and CDR2 is FQGTGA. The CDR3 here is CASSSPPGGYGYTF. The CDR3 coding sequence is TGTGCCAGCAGCTCCCCGCCCGGGGGCTATGGCTACACCTTC.

The chain has TRBV7-3 and TRBJ2-5; TRBD1 matches at 9 bases. Germline loops: CDR1 SGHTA, CDR2 FQGTGA. The ends lost 5 bases at V and 5 bases at J; junction bases unmatched: 6. CDR3 length equals 14 residues. CDR3 nucleotide sequence: TGTGCCAGCAGCCCTCGACAGGGGGGCGAGACCCAGTACTTC. As protein: CASSPRQGGETQYF.

This chain uses TRBV7-2 with TRBJ2-1; TRBD2 matches at 9 bases. V dropped 0 bases and J dropped 2; count of bases not matched to a gene: 5. Germline CDR1 is SGHTA and CDR2 is FQGNSA. The CDR3 is 17 residues long. The CDR3 DNA sequence: TGTGCCAGCAGCTTAGCTGGGCGGGGGGGCCCCTACAATGAGCAGTTCTTC. Translating gives CASSLAGRGGPYNEQFF.

The chain joins TRBV3-1 (or the pseudogene TRBV3-2) to TRBJ2-5, with D possibly TRBD1 on 5 matching bases. This CDR3 comprises 13 residues. From germline, CDR1 is LGHDT and CDR2 YNNKEL (reference sequence). Trimming removed 4 bases at V and 5 bases at J, with 11 bases between. The CDR3 DNA follows: TGTGCCAGCAGCCTAGGGGTAGAGGAGACCCAGTACTTC. Its translation is CASSLGVEETQYF.

The chain combines TRBV19 with TRBJ1-5; D call uncertain. The CDR3 totals 14 residues. The V end lost 3 bases, the J end lost 1 base, and 7 bases lay between the germline ends. CDR1 and CDR2 from the germline V gene are LNHDA and SQIVND (reference sequence). The CDR3 DNA is TGTGCCAGTAGTATGGTCAGGAGCAATCAGCCCCAGCATTTT. Residues: CASSMVRSNQPQHF.

DNA for the CDR3: TGTGCCAGCAGTTACGGGCGCAATTCACCCCTCCACTTT. This gives the protein CASSYGRNSPLHF. The chain carries TRBV6-5 and TRBJ1-6; D not resolved. V dropped 2 bases and J dropped 7 bases, with 6 bases sitting between them. The CDR3 contains 13 residues. Germline V lookup: CDR1 MNHEY, CDR2 SVGAGI.

The chain uses TRBV15 and TRBJ1-1; D is uncertain. Trimming stripped 5 bases from V and 3 bases from J, with 19 bases between. Germline lookup yields CDR1 LNHNV and CDR2 YYDKDF (reference sequence). The CDR3 spans 16 residues. The DNA for the CDR3 is TGTGCCACCAGCCGATACCCCGGGGTGGAGGACACTGAAGCTTTCTTT. Translated: CATSRYPGVEDTEAFF.

The chain uses TRBV21-1 and TRBJ1-6; the table's D call, TRBD1, was not checked against the DNA. TRBV21-1 counts as a pseudogene. The CDR3 totals 17 residues. The CDR3 spells CASSAQPRQGLKSPLHF. DNA of the CDR3: TGTGCCAGCAGCGCCCAGCCCCGACAGGGATTGAAGTCACCCCTCCACTTT.

The rearrangement links TRBV7-3 to TRBJ2-3, with 8 bases matching TRBD2. CDR1 SGHTA and CDR2 FQGTGA come from the germline V gene. The CDR3 totals 15 residues. V trimming: 5 bases; J trimming: 6 bases; junction bases outside the gene matches: 10. The DNA of the CDR3 is TGTGCCAGCAGCGTCAGCGGGGGCCCACCGGATACGCAGTATTTT. This codes for CASSVSGGPPDTQYF.

The chain uses TRBV25-1 and TRBJ2-5; the match to TRBD2 covers 7 bases. There are 15 residues in the CDR3. Germline values: CDR1 MGHDK, CDR2 SYGVNS. V lost 1 base, J lost 5 bases, and 7 bases stayed unmatched. The CDR3 DNA sequence: TGTGCCAGCAGTGAATGGGAGGGGATGGAGGAGACCCAGTACTTC. It encodes CASSEWEGMEETQYF.

This chain uses TRBV19 with TRBJ2-7, with 7 bases that match TRBD1. J gave up 4 bases and V 6 bases, and 12 bases lay outside the gene matches. The CDR3 spans 15 residues. The germline gives CDR1 LNHDA, CDR2 SQIVND (reference sequence). CDR3 region: CASSPGGGQSYEQYF. In DNA form, the CDR3 reads TGTGCCAGTAGCCCTGGTGGGGGACAGAGTTACGAGCAGTACTTC.

The chain is built from TRBV5-5 and TRBJ2-1, with TRBD1 identical over 8 bases. This CDR3 has 18 residues. Unmatched junction bases numbered 13, after V lost 4 bases and J lost 1 base. Germline CDR1 and CDR2: SGHKS and YYEKEE (reference sequence). The DNA for the CDR3 is TGTGCCAGCAGCCCTACCTGGGCAGGGGGCGCGTCCTACAATGAGCAGTTCTTC. Its protein is CASSPTWAGGASYNEQFF.

The chain has TRBV29-1 and TRBJ1-2, with TRBD1 identical over 8 bases. The CDR3 sequence is 10 residues long. Germline lookup yields CDR1 SQVTM and CDR2 ANQGSEA. Losses at the gene ends were 6 bases for V and 14 bases for J; bases not matched to a gene: 8. CDR3 nucleotides: TGCAGCGTGGGACAGGACAGACATACCTTC. Translation gives CSVGQDRHTF.